These 15 T cell receptor beta chains came from one sample sequenced in a study of blood T cell repertoires in COVID-19. The protocol was immunoSEQ multiplex PCR, while the TCRdb copy is restricted to in-frame clones and leaves out a portion. Here the sample spans about 280,000 clones, 80% to 90% being singletons. The sequenced sample was peripheral blood. The receptors originated from a woman aged 25 to 39 with active or convalescent COVID-19.

The V call is TRBV5-1, the J call TRBJ2-5; D is unclear. V was pared by 4 bases and J by 3 bases, with 4 bases between. CDR1 SGHRS and CDR2 YFSETQ come from the germline V gene. The CDR3 is 11 residues long. The CDR3 protein is CASSLEETQYF. The CDR3, as DNA: TGCGCCAGCAGCCTCGAAGAGACCCAGTACTTC.

The genes are TRBV27 and TRBJ1-2; D is uncertain. CDR1 is MNHEY, CDR2 SMNVEV, per germline (reference sequence). The length of the CDR3 is 13 residues. Trimming removed 5 bases from V and 3 bases from J, with 10 bases in between. The CDR3 DNA is TGTGCCAGCAGTCTCCGGGGAGACTATGGCTACACCTTC. It specifies CASSLRGDYGYTF.

Only one count was recorded for this clone. This rearrangement joins TRBV2 to TRBJ2-3, with 11 bases aligning to TRBD2. Losses at the gene ends were 6 bases for V and 5 bases for J; bases not matched to a gene: 10. CDR1 is SNHLY and CDR2 is FYNNEI in the germline V gene. The CDR3 is 16 amino acids. The CDR3 DNA follows: TGTGCCAGCAGGGAACAACTAGCGGGGGTAGGAGATACGCAGTATTTT. This codes for CASREQLAGVGDTQYF.

The CDR3: CATSRVRGGTRGGYTF. The CDR3 DNA follows: TGTGCCACCAGCAGGGTCCGGGGGGGAACCAGAGGTGGCTACACCTTC. V gene TRBV15 combines with J gene TRBJ1-2; possibly TRBD1 for D (5 bases). V lost 3 bases to trimming and J lost 7 bases, with 21 bases between them. Germline loops: CDR1 LNHNV, CDR2 YYDKDF (reference sequence). This CDR3 is built from 16 residues.

This clone was seen a few times. Other DNA variants within this sample encode the same CDR3. V is TRBV7-4 and J is TRBJ1-6, with a tentative D call TRBD1 (5 bases). This CDR3 spans 16 amino acids. In germline, CDR1 is SGHVT, CDR2 SQSDAQ. V was trimmed by 2 bases and J by 7 bases, leaving 15 bases between them. CDR3 coding DNA: TGTGCCAGCAGCTTACAAACCGGGGGGGGAAATTCACCCCTCCACTTT. Its translation is CASSLQTGGGNSPLHF.

The chain carries TRBV3-1 (or the pseudogene TRBV3-2) and TRBJ1-3; 9 nucleotides agree with TRBD1. The CDR3 totals 14 residues. Germline CDR1 LGHDT, CDR2 YNNKEL (reference sequence). V gave up 10 bases and J gave up 4 bases; unmatched junction bases: 8. CDR3 protein: CATGQGYGGNTIYF. The DNA for the CDR3 is TGTGCCACAGGACAGGGGTATGGGGGAAACACCATATATTTT.

The chain couples TRBV7-9 to TRBJ1-2, with a possible D match to TRBD1 (6 bases). The CDR3 has 16 residues. Germline-derived CDR1 and CDR2 are SEHNR and FQNEAQ (reference sequence). V was pared by 3 bases and J by 2 bases, with 16 bases between. CDR3 region: CASSLGGQTSNYGYTF. CDR3 coding DNA: TGTGCCAGCAGCTTGGGCGGACAGACCTCAAACTATGGCTACACCTTC.

The V gene is TRBV27, the J gene TRBJ2-3; D possibly corresponds to TRBD2 (6 bases). This CDR3 comprises 15 residues. V was cut by 1 base and J by 2 bases, with 10 bases left in between. Germline V gene data show CDR1 as MNHEY and CDR2 as SMNVEV (reference sequence). CDR3 residues: CASSLWGRFTDTQYF. The CDR3 nucleotides read TGTGCCAGCAGTTTATGGGGGAGGTTCACAGATACGCAGTATTTT.

V and J are TRBV30 and TRBJ1-3, with D perhaps TRBD1 (6 bases). This CDR3 is 13 amino acids long. Germline-derived CDR1 and CDR2 are GTSNPN and SVGIG (reference sequence). V was cut by 4 bases and J by 2 bases, with 9 bases left in between. The CDR3 reads CAWIAGAGNTIYF. The CDR3 nucleotides are TGTGCCTGGATTGCAGGGGCTGGAAACACCATATATTTT.

The chain carries TRBV18 and TRBJ1-6; D perhaps matches TRBD1 (6 bases). Trimming shortened V by 0 bases and J by 11 bases, and 23 bases separated the two germline ends. This CDR3 is 18 amino acids long. Looked up from germline, CDR1 is KGHSH and CDR2 is LQKENI. CDR3 nucleotides: TGTGCCAGCTCACCACCGTTTTACGCAGGGGCCAATGGGACACCCCTCCACTTT. Residues: CASSPPFYAGANGTPLHF.

This clone occurred once. V is TRBV18 and J is TRBJ1-2; a possible D gene is TRBD1 (5 bases). Trimming stripped 4 bases from V and 7 bases from J, with 19 bases between. The CDR3 is made up of 15 amino acids. Looked up from germline, CDR1 is KGHSH and CDR2 is LQKENI. CDR3 region: CASSLTGGTGSGYTF. CDR3 DNA sequence: TGTGCCAGCTCACTTACCGGGGGTACCGGGTCTGGCTACACCTTC.

The V call is TRBV7-9, the J call TRBJ2-5; 8 bases are shared with TRBD1. The germline V gene has CDR1 SEHNR and CDR2 FQNEAQ (reference sequence). V shed 5 bases, J shed 2 bases, and the junction held 10 bases outside the gene matches. This CDR3 has 16 amino acids. The CDR3 DNA reads as TGTGCCAGCAGCCCTGCGGGACAGGCGACGCAAGAGACCCAGTACTTC. Translated, it gives CASSPAGQATQETQYF. Full variable domain (remainder filled in from reference TRBV7-9 and TRBJ2-5): DTGVSQNPRHKITKRGQNVTFRCDPISEHNRLYWYRQTLGQGPEFLTYFQNEAQLEKSRLLSDRFSAERPKGSFSTLEIQRTEQGDSAMYLCASSPAGQATQETQYFGPGTRLLVL.

J is TRBJ2-3 and V is TRBV5-1, with TRBD2 identical over 12 bases. Per germline, CDR1 SGHRS and CDR2 YFSETQ. There are 17 residues in the CDR3. Losses at the gene ends were 0 bases for V and 0 bases for J; bases not matched to a gene: 2. The CDR3 loop is CASSLASGGASTDTQYF. For the CDR3, the DNA is TGCGCCAGCAGCTTGGCTAGCGGGGGGGCGAGCACAGATACGCAGTATTTT. Full variable domain (missing parts from reference TRBV5-1 and TRBJ2-3): KAGVTQTPRYLIKTRGQQVTLSCSPISGHRSVSWYQQTPGQGLQFLFEYFSETQRNKGNFPGRFSGRQFSNSRSEMNVSTLELGDSALYLCASSLASGGASTDTQYFGPGTRLTVL.

The chain employs TRBV5-1 and TRBJ1-2, with D unclear. The germline V gene encodes CDR1 SGHRS and CDR2 YFSETQ. CDR3 length: 13 residues. The V end was cut by 3 bases, the J end by 4 bases, with 10 bases between. CDR3 residues: CASSSEGGYGYTF. DNA for the CDR3: TGCGCCAGCAGCTCGGAGGGTGGCTATGGCTACACCTTC.

V gene TRBV7-2 combines with J gene TRBJ1-2; 7 nucleotides align to TRBD1. From germline, CDR1 is SGHTA and CDR2 FQGNSA. The CDR3 spans 16 residues. V trimming: 1 base; J trimming: 4 bases; junction bases outside the gene matches: 9. CDR3 coding DNA: TGTGCCAGCAGCTTAGTGCGCGGGCAGGGGGTCTATGGCTACACCTTC. This encodes CASSLVRGQGVYGYTF.